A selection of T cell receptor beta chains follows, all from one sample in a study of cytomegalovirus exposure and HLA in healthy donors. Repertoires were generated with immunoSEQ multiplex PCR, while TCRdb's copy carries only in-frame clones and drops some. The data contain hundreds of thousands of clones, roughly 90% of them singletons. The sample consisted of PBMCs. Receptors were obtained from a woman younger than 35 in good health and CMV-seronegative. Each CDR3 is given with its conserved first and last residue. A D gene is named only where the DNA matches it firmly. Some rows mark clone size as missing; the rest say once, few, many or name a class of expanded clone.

CDR3nt: TGTGCCAGCAGTGAAGCCCGGGAGGGCAATGAGCAGTTCTTC; CDR3aa: CASSEAREGNEQFF; j_gene: TRBJ2-1; v_gene: TRBV2; d_gene: TRBD2; len: 14; abundance: few
CDR3nt: TGTGCCAGCTCACCCCAGACCCGCGGGGCGGTCAATGAGCAGTTCTTC; CDR3aa: CASSPQTRGAVNEQFF; j_gene: TRBJ2-1; v_gene: TRBV18; d_gene: -; len: 16; abundance: -
CDR3nt: TGTGCCTGGAGTGCATTCTATCTCGGGACAGGTAGATATGGCTACACCTTC; CDR3aa: CAWSAFYLGTGRYGYTF; j_gene: TRBJ1-2; v_gene: TRBV30; d_gene: TRBD1; len: 17; abundance: -
CDR3nt: TGCAGCGTTGTCTTTAGCCGGGACAGGTCTGTTTCGACCCAGTACTTC; CDR3aa: CSVVFSRDRSVSTQYF; j_gene: TRBJ2-5; v_gene: TRBV29-1; d_gene: TRBD1; len: 16; abundance: -
CDR3nt: TGTGCCAGCAGTCCCGGGACAGGGGGCGTAGCTTTCTTT; CDR3aa: CASSPGTGGVAFF; j_gene: TRBJ1-1; v_gene: TRBV7-7; d_gene: TRBD1; len: 13; abundance: -
CDR3nt: TGTGCCAGCAGCTTAGGATTCGACAGGGCCGAATTGGACACTGAAGCTTTCTTT; CDR3aa: CASSLGFDRAELDTEAFF; j_gene: TRBJ1-1; v_gene: TRBV13; d_gene: TRBD1; len: 18; abundance: few
CDR3nt: TGTGCCAGCAGCCAAGATGCCCAGCAGGGGGACAATGAGCAGTTCTTC; CDR3aa: CASSQDAQQGDNEQFF; j_gene: TRBJ2-1; v_gene: TRBV4-2; d_gene: TRBD1; len: 16; abundance: few
CDR3nt: TGTGCCAGCAGCCAAGAAGTGGGGGGGGCAGATACGCAGTATTTT; CDR3aa: CASSQEVGGADTQYF; j_gene: TRBJ2-3; v_gene: TRBV4-2; d_gene: TRBD2; len: 15; abundance: -
CDR3nt: TGTGCCAGCAGAAAAACTTCCTACGAGCAGTACTTC; CDR3aa: CASRKTSYEQYF; j_gene: TRBJ2-7; v_gene: TRBV28; d_gene: -; len: 12; abundance: -
CDR3nt: TGTGCCTGGAGTGTTACGACAGGAATCACCGGGGAGCTGTTTTTT; CDR3aa: CAWSVTTGITGELFF; j_gene: TRBJ2-2; v_gene: TRBV30; d_gene: -; len: 15; abundance: -
CDR3nt: TGTGCCAGCAGCTTATCTGGACAGGGGCAATATGGCTACACCTTC; CDR3aa: CASSLSGQGQYGYTF; j_gene: TRBJ1-2; v_gene: TRBV5-4; d_gene: TRBD1; len: 15; abundance: -
CDR3nt: TGTGCCAGCAGTTTGGACAGGGCTGGGGCCAACGTCCTGACTTTC; CDR3aa: CASSLDRAGANVLTF; j_gene: TRBJ2-6; v_gene: TRBV27; d_gene: TRBD1; len: 15; abundance: once
CDR3nt: TGTGCCAGCAGTGTAGTGCCGCTCTCCTACGAGCAGTACTTC; CDR3aa: CASSVVPLSYEQYF; j_gene: TRBJ2-7; v_gene: TRBV2; d_gene: -; len: 14; abundance: -
CDR3nt: TGTGCCAGCAGCCAAGGGACAGCCATGAACACTGAAGCTTTCTTT; CDR3aa: CASSQGTAMNTEAFF; j_gene: TRBJ1-1; v_gene: TRBV4-2; d_gene: -; len: 15; abundance: -
CDR3nt: TGCAGCGTCCGAGGACAGGGAGGGGGTGGAGAGACCCAGTACTTC; CDR3aa: CSVRGQGGGGETQYF; j_gene: TRBJ2-5; v_gene: TRBV29-1; d_gene: -; len: 15; abundance: few
CDR3nt: TGTGCCAGCACCCCCGAGGGCTATACGCAGTATTTT; CDR3aa: CASTPEGYTQYF; j_gene: TRBJ2-3; v_gene: TRBV6-5; d_gene: -; len: 12; abundance: -
CDR3nt: TGTGCCAGCACGGGCGGGATCTCTGGAAACACCATATATTTT; CDR3aa: CASTGGISGNTIYF; j_gene: TRBJ1-3; v_gene: TRBV6-5; d_gene: -; len: 14; abundance: -
CDR3nt: TGTGCCAGCAGTTACACAGAGAATCAGCCCCAGCATTTT; CDR3aa: CASSYTENQPQHF; j_gene: TRBJ1-5; v_gene: TRBV6-5; d_gene: -; len: 13; abundance: -
CDR3nt: TGTGCCAGCAGTGGTCCAGGACAGTTTTCCTCTGGGGCCAACGTCCTGACTTTC; CDR3aa: CASSGPGQFSSGANVLTF; j_gene: TRBJ2-6; v_gene: TRBV2; d_gene: -; len: 18; abundance: once
CDR3nt: TGTGCCTGGAGTCCCACCCGGGAGGCTTTCTTT; CDR3aa: CAWSPTREAFF; j_gene: TRBJ1-1; v_gene: TRBV30; d_gene: -; len: 11; abundance: -
CDR3nt: TGTGCCACCCAGGGACAGAGCTCCTATAATTCACCCCTCCACTTT; CDR3aa: CATQGQSSYNSPLHF; j_gene: TRBJ1-6; v_gene: TRBV19; d_gene: TRBD1; len: 15; abundance: -
CDR3nt: TGTGCCACCAGACAGGATCCTAACTATGGCTACACCTTC; CDR3aa: CATRQDPNYGYTF; j_gene: TRBJ1-2; v_gene: TRBV6-5; d_gene: -; len: 13; abundance: -
CDR3nt: TGTGCCAGTACACCGGGACAGGAAGCTTTCTTT; CDR3aa: CASTPGQEAFF; j_gene: TRBJ1-1; v_gene: TRBV19; d_gene: TRBD1; len: 11; abundance: -
CDR3nt: TGTGCCAGCAGCGACCCCACAGCGAACACTGAAGCTTTCTTT; CDR3aa: CASSDPTANTEAFF; j_gene: TRBJ1-1; v_gene: TRBV9; d_gene: -; len: 14; abundance: -
CDR3nt: TGTGCCAGCAGTGAACCCGGGACACTGTCCTACGAGCAGTACTTC; CDR3aa: CASSEPGTLSYEQYF; j_gene: TRBJ2-7; v_gene: TRBV25-1; d_gene: -; len: 15; abundance: -
CDR3nt: TGCGCCAGCAGCCAGGGCAGGGTTTTGAACACTGAAGCTTTCTTT; CDR3aa: CASSQGRVLNTEAFF; j_gene: TRBJ1-1; v_gene: TRBV4-1; d_gene: -; len: 15; abundance: few
CDR3nt: TGTGCCTGGAGTACAGGGGACAATGAGCAGTTCTTC; CDR3aa: CAWSTGDNEQFF; j_gene: TRBJ2-1; v_gene: TRBV30; d_gene: TRBD1; len: 12; abundance: -
CDR3nt: TGTGCCAGCCTAACAGACTCTGGAAACACCATATATTTT; CDR3aa: CASLTDSGNTIYF; j_gene: TRBJ1-3; v_gene: TRBV6-1; d_gene: -; len: 13; abundance: -
CDR3nt: TGCAGCATAGCCGGGGTGATGAACACTGAAGCTTTCTTT; CDR3aa: CSIAGVMNTEAFF; j_gene: TRBJ1-1; v_gene: TRBV29-1; d_gene: -; len: 13; abundance: -
CDR3nt: TGTGCCAGCAGTCTGGGGGCCACCACTGAAGCTTTCTTT; CDR3aa: CASSLGATTEAFF; j_gene: TRBJ1-1; v_gene: TRBV25-1; d_gene: -; len: 13; abundance: few
CDR3nt: TGTGCCAGCACAACAGGGGGAAGGACAGATACGCAGTATTTT; CDR3aa: CASTTGGRTDTQYF; j_gene: TRBJ2-3; v_gene: TRBV9; d_gene: TRBD1; len: 14; abundance: once
CDR3nt: TGTGCCAGCAGCTTTGAAGCGGCCATAACGAGGGATACGCAGTATTTT; CDR3aa: CASSFEAAITRDTQYF; j_gene: TRBJ2-3; v_gene: TRBV5-6; d_gene: -; len: 16; abundance: -
CDR3nt: TGTGCCAGCAGCTTATTGGGACTAGCGGGGGGCAATGAGCAGTTCTTC; CDR3aa: CASSLLGLAGGNEQFF; j_gene: TRBJ2-1; v_gene: TRBV7-2; d_gene: TRBD2; len: 16; abundance: -
CDR3nt: TGTGCCAGCAGCTCAGACACAGGGTATGGCTACACCTTC; CDR3aa: CASSSDTGYGYTF; j_gene: TRBJ1-2; v_gene: TRBV5-4; d_gene: -; len: 13; abundance: -
CDR3nt: TGTGCCAGCAAGCAGGGTAGCACAGATACGCAGTATTTT; CDR3aa: CASKQGSTDTQYF; j_gene: TRBJ2-3; v_gene: TRBV2; d_gene: -; len: 13; abundance: -
CDR3nt: TGCGCCAGCAGCTCGGGATCCATGGGGGCGGACGAGCAGTACTTC; CDR3aa: CASSSGSMGADEQYF; j_gene: TRBJ2-7; v_gene: TRBV5-1; d_gene: -; len: 15; abundance: -
CDR3nt: TGTGCCAGCAGCTGGAGCCTCAATCAGCCCCAGCATTTT; CDR3aa: CASSWSLNQPQHF; j_gene: TRBJ1-5; v_gene: TRBV7-2; d_gene: -; len: 13; abundance: -
CDR3nt: TGTGCTAGTGCCCTGACAGTTACTTACGAGCAGTACTTC; CDR3aa: CASALTVTYEQYF; j_gene: TRBJ2-7; v_gene: TRBV12-5; d_gene: -; len: 13; abundance: -
CDR3nt: TGTGCCAGCAGGGCCACAGGGGTTTACGAGCAGTACTTC; CDR3aa: CASRATGVYEQYF; j_gene: TRBJ2-7; v_gene: TRBV6-5; d_gene: TRBD1; len: 13; abundance: -
CDR3nt: TGTGCCAGCAGTGAACGGCAGGTCCTCTACGAGCAGTACTTC; CDR3aa: CASSERQVLYEQYF; j_gene: TRBJ2-7; v_gene: TRBV2; d_gene: -; len: 14; abundance: -
CDR3nt: TGTGCCAGCAGCTTGGGGGCTAGCGGGGGGGCCAACGAGCAGTACTTC; CDR3aa: CASSLGASGGANEQYF; j_gene: TRBJ2-7; v_gene: TRBV5-4; d_gene: TRBD2; len: 16; abundance: -
CDR3nt: TGTGCCAGTAGTAGACCCGGGACTAGCCTACCCTACGAGCAGTACTTC; CDR3aa: CASSRPGTSLPYEQYF; j_gene: TRBJ2-7; v_gene: TRBV19; d_gene: TRBD2; len: 16; abundance: -
CDR3nt: TGTGCCAGCTCACCCGGCCAGGTGGACACCGGGGAGCTGTTTTTT; CDR3aa: CASSPGQVDTGELFF; j_gene: TRBJ2-2; v_gene: TRBV18; d_gene: -; len: 15; abundance: -
CDR3nt: TGTGCCAGCAGCTTGCAGGGGGCGGACACTGAAGCTTTCTTT; CDR3aa: CASSLQGADTEAFF; j_gene: TRBJ1-1; v_gene: TRBV5-6; d_gene: TRBD1; len: 14; abundance: -
CDR3nt: TGTGCCAGCACCTCTCCCGGGGATTGGACCTTCGAAAAACTGTTTTTT; CDR3aa: CASTSPGDWTFEKLFF; j_gene: TRBJ1-4; v_gene: TRBV28; d_gene: -; len: 16; abundance: -
CDR3nt: TGCAGCGCCCGAGGGAGCACTGAAGCTTTCTTT; CDR3aa: CSARGSTEAFF; j_gene: TRBJ1-1; v_gene: TRBV29-1; d_gene: -; len: 11; abundance: -
CDR3nt: TGTGCCAGTAGTATTACCGGGACAGGGACGAGGGAGCAGTACTTC; CDR3aa: CASSITGTGTREQYF; j_gene: TRBJ2-7; v_gene: TRBV19; d_gene: TRBD1; len: 15; abundance: -
CDR3nt: TGTGCCAGTCGCGGTACTCTCTGTCGGGACAGGGGTTGTCAGCCCCAGCATTTT; CDR3aa: CASRGTLCRDRGCQPQHF; j_gene: TRBJ1-5; v_gene: TRBV19; d_gene: TRBD1; len: 18; abundance: -
CDR3nt: TGCACCAGCAGCCAGGGCGAACCTACCCTCTCCTACGAGCAGTACTTC; CDR3aa: CTSSQGEPTLSYEQYF; j_gene: TRBJ2-7; v_gene: TRBV1; d_gene: -; len: 16; abundance: -
CDR3nt: TGTGCCAGCACTAATACCATTGGACAGGGGGCTTTTGGCTACACCTTC; CDR3aa: CASTNTIGQGAFGYTF; j_gene: TRBJ1-2; v_gene: TRBV6-6; d_gene: TRBD1; len: 16; abundance: -